These 14 T cell receptor beta chains came from one sample sequenced in a study of T cell responses to AZD1222 COVID-19 vaccine. Clones were sequenced by immunoSEQ multiplex PCR, and TCRdb holds only the in-frame ones, with some missing. The data show roughly 120,000 clones, with 92% seen just once and about 8% held by the top ten. The specimen comprised peripheral blood, sampled 28 days after the second AZD1222 dose. The receptors stem from an adult who received the AZD1222 COVID-19 vaccine.

V and J are TRBV30 and TRBJ1-1; 8 nucleotides line up with TRBD1. This CDR3 is built from 13 residues. The V gene end was trimmed by 3 bases and the J gene end by 9 bases; junction bases not matched to a gene: 9. Germline CDR1 is GTSNPN and CDR2 is SVGIG (reference sequence). CDR3 residues: CAWRRVRGLKAFF. Here the CDR3 DNA reads TGTGCCTGGAGGAGGGTCAGGGGGCTCAAAGCTTTCTTT.

The genes are TRBV28 and TRBJ2-3, with D maybe TRBD1 (7 bases). Germline V CDR1 and CDR2: MDHEN, SYDVKM. The length of the CDR3 is 14 residues. V shed 4 bases and J shed 5 bases, with 13 bases lying between them. CDR3 DNA: TGTGCCAGCAGTTCAGGGGGGAGTGAAGATACGCAGTATTTT. Amino acids: CASSSGGSEDTQYF.

The chain employs TRBV19 and TRBJ1-5; D ambiguous. The CDR3 loop spans 13 amino acids. Per germline, CDR1 LNHDA and CDR2 SQIVND (reference sequence). Trimming removed 6 bases from V and 2 bases from J, with 8 bases in between. The CDR3 spells CASSLSRNQPQHF. The DNA for the CDR3 is TGTGCCAGTAGCCTTTCCCGCAATCAGCCCCAGCATTTT.

This clone was detected only a few times. This rearrangement joins TRBV7-8 to TRBJ1-5; TRBD1 aligns across 8 bases. The CDR3 length is 15 residues. V lost 3 bases to trimming and J lost 1 base; unmatched junction nucleotides: 2. Germline assignment: CDR1 SGHVS and CDR2 FQNEAQ. Here the CDR3 reads CASSLQGASNQPQHF. The CDR3 DNA reads TGTGCCAGCAGCTTGCAGGGGGCAAGCAATCAGCCCCAGCATTTT.

The CDR3 here is CATSDPVADTQYF. CDR3 bases: TGTGCCACCAGTGACCCGGTTGCAGATACGCAGTATTTT. This chain joins TRBV24-1 and TRBJ2-3, with D unclear. The germline V and J ends were trimmed by 4 bases and 4 bases, with 8 bases remaining between them. Germline CDR1 is KGHDR and CDR2 is SFDVKD. The CDR3 runs to 13 residues.

This clone was seen only once. J is TRBJ2-7 and V is TRBV7-2; D is possibly TRBD2 (7 bases). V was cut by 1 base and J by 3 bases, with 13 bases left in between. CDR3 size: 15 residues. Germline V gives CDR1 SGHTA, CDR2 FQGNSA. As DNA, the CDR3 is TGTGCCAGCAGCTTAGGTCGGGGGGCATTCTACGAGCAGTACTTC. Protein product: CASSLGRGAFYEQYF.

This clone was seen a single time. The rearrangement joins TRBV7-2 to TRBJ1-2, with 7 bases identical to TRBD1. The CDR3 consists of 15 residues. The ends lost 5 bases at V and 4 bases at J; junction bases unmatched: 10. CDR1 SGHTA and CDR2 FQGNSA come from the germline V gene. In DNA, the CDR3 is TGTGCCAGCAGCCCAGGGACAGTCCAACCCTATGGCTACACCTTC. Protein: CASSPGTVQPYGYTF.

The chain carries TRBV3-1 (or the pseudogene TRBV3-2) and TRBJ2-5; 9 bases align to TRBD2. The CDR3 is made up of 13 amino acids. J lost 7 bases, V lost 4 bases, and 4 bases had no gene match. CDR1 LGHDT and CDR2 YNNKEL come from the germline V gene (reference sequence). CDR3 in amino acids: CASSPETSGTQYF. The CDR3 DNA reads TGTGCCAGCAGCCCGGAGACTAGCGGGACCCAGTACTTC.

The rearrangement joins TRBV18 to TRBJ1-1, with TRBD1 matching over 9 bases. CDR1 is KGHSH, CDR2 LQKENI, per germline. The CDR3 covers 14 residues. V lost 3 bases, J lost 10 bases, and 9 bases stayed unmatched. The CDR3, as DNA: TGTGCCAGCTCACCCCCGGGACAGGGTCGATTAGCTTTCTTT. Translating it yields CASSPPGQGRLAFF.

The J gene is TRBJ1-5, the V gene TRBV5-1; unclear D gene. CDR3 length: 13 residues. Trimming took off 3 bases at V and 5 bases at J, with 9 bases between the two ends. Germline V CDR1 and CDR2: SGHRS, YFSETQ. The CDR3, as DNA: TGCGCCAGCAGCTCATACTGGGATCAGCCCCAGCATTTT. It is translated as CASSSYWDQPQHF.

The chain links TRBV11-2 to TRBJ2-1; 7 positions agree with TRBD2. J gave up 12 bases and V 5 bases, and 19 bases lay outside the gene matches. CDR3 length equals 16 residues. Germline V lookup: CDR1 SGHAT, CDR2 FQNNGV. The CDR3 is CASSPRGGQGIGRQFF. CDR3 in DNA: TGTGCCAGCAGCCCCCGGGGAGGGCAGGGAATAGGACGGCAGTTCTTC.

The chain joins TRBV19 to TRBJ1-2; D perhaps matches TRBD1 (5 bases). The CDR3 has 14 residues. The V gene lost 3 bases and the J gene lost 8 bases, with 16 bases spanning the gap. CDR1 is LNHDA, CDR2 SQIVND, per germline (reference sequence). The CDR3 DNA is TGTGCCAGTAGTATTATTGGTACAGGTACGGGCTACACCTTC. Amino acids: CASSIIGTGTGYTF. The whole variable domain, remainder taken from reference TRBV19 and TRBJ1-2, is DGGITQSPKYLFRKEGQNVTLSCEQNLNHDAMYWYRQDPGQGLRLIYYSQIVNDFQKGDIAEGYSVSREKKESFPLTVTSAQKNPTAFYLCASSIIGTGTGYTFGSGTRLTVV.

V and J are TRBV25-1 and TRBJ2-2; 8 nucleotides match TRBD1. The CDR3 consists of 15 residues. Trimming cost V 2 bases and J 3 bases; bases outside gene matches: 2. Per germline, CDR1 MGHDK and CDR2 SYGVNS. CDR3 amino acids: CASSERTGYTGELFF. The CDR3 DNA is TGTGCCAGCAGTGAACGGACAGGGTACACCGGGGAGCTGTTTTTT. Based on the CDR3 plus reference TRBV25-1 and TRBJ2-2, the full variable domain is EADIYQTPRYLVIGTGKKITLECSQTMGHDKMYWYQQDPGMELHLIHYSYGVNSTEKGDLSSESTVSRIRTEHFPLTLESARPSHTSQYLCASSERTGYTGELFFGEGSRLTVL.

The gene calls are TRBV11-3 and TRBJ1-4; 7 bases fit TRBD1. This CDR3 region has 13 residues. Losses at the gene ends were 6 bases for V and 8 bases for J; bases not matched to a gene: 6. The germline gives CDR1 SGHNT, CDR2 YENEEA. This CDR3 reads CASRYSGGEKLFF. The CDR3 DNA is TGTGCCAGCAGGTACTCAGGGGGAGAAAAACTGTTTTTT.